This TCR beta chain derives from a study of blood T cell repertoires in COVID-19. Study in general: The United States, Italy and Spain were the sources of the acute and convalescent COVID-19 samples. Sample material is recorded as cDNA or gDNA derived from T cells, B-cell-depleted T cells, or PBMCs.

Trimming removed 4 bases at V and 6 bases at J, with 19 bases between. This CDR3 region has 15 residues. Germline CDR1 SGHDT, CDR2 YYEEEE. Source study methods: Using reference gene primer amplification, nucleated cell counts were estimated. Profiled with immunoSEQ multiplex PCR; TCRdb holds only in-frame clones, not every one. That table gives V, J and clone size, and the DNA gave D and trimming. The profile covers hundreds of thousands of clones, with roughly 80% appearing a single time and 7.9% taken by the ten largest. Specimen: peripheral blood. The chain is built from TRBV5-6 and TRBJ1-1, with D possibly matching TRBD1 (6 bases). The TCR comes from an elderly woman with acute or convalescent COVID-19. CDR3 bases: TGTGCCAGCAGCGGGACCCCCGCAGGGGTCGCTGAAGCTTTCTTT. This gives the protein CASSGTPAGVAEAFF.